Included here is one T cell receptor beta chain sequence, with context. Clones were read by immunoSEQ multiplex PCR, and TCRdb kept only the in-frame ones, dropping some. The sample shows roughly 81,000 clones, 80% to 90% of them seen only once. Germline trimming cut 1 base from V and 4 bases from J; bases unmatched to any gene: 9. The CDR3 consists of 19 residues. Germline V lookup: CDR1 LGHDT, CDR2 YNNKEL (reference sequence). This record belongs to a study of control samples from healthy donors and cancer patients. The V call is TRBV3-1 (or the pseudogene TRBV3-2), the J call TRBJ2-2, with 13 bases lining up with TRBD2. This sequence was found in a man in his 60s with head and neck cancer. The sequenced sample consisted of PBMCs. This chain's CDR3 is CASSQAGTSGTRGTGELFF. As DNA, the CDR3 is TGTGCCAGCAGCCAAGCCGGGACTAGCGGGACACGGGGCACCGGGGAGCTGTTTTTT.